This T cell receptor (beta chain) was sequenced for a study of technical replicates of blood from a few donors. The data were produced by immunoSEQ multiplex PCR, yet TCRdb's version contains in-frame clones alone and is incomplete. The sample shows roughly 80,000 clones, 93% of them seen only once. CDR1 is MGHRA, CDR2 YSYEKL, per germline. This CDR3 has 16 amino acids. Trimming took 4 bases from V and 1 from J, leaving 16 bases between them. The source of this sequence is a human donor in good health. This sequence joins TRBV4-1 and TRBJ2-5; a weak D match, TRBD2 (6 bases). Sequenced sample: T cells isolated from PBMCs. CDR3 DNA sequence: TGCGCCAGCAGCCCACCTAGCGCGGATCTCCAAGAGACCCAGTACTTC. Amino acid sequence: CASSPPSADLQETQYF.